The next 29 T cell receptor beta chains were all read from a single sample in a study of Graves' ophthalmopathy and Graves' hyperthyroidism. RNA transcripts were the source from which TCR beta CDR3 regions were amplified. The authors performed first-round RT-PCR with HTBI primers and then a second-round multiplex PCR. MiXCR, applied by TCRdb to the multiplex PCR reads, yields one record per CDR3 protein. The table has about 370,000 distinct CDR3 sequences, about 18% seen once. The sample taken for sequencing was peripheral blood. The receptors stem from an adult woman with stable Graves' hyperthyroidism.

The table lists this clonotype with many counts. CDR3 in amino acids: CASSSTVEETQYF. The CDR3 DNA is TGCGCCAGCAGCTCGACGGTAGAAGAGACCCAGTACTTC. J is TRBJ2-5 and V is TRBV5-1; D unresolved. Germline loops: CDR1 SGHRS, CDR2 YFSETQ. There are 13 residues in the CDR3. V was trimmed by 3 bases and J by 3 bases, leaving 9 bases between them.

In its sample, this clonotype was seen many times. The chain has TRBV2 and TRBJ2-5; D gene unclear. Germline lookup yields CDR1 SNHLY and CDR2 FYNNEI. Trimming removed 4 bases at V and 4 bases at J, with 10 bases between. CDR3 length: 13 amino acids. For the CDR3, the DNA is TGTGCCAGCAGTGCCGACTCCGTAGAGACCCAGTACTTC. Protein: CASSADSVETQYF.

The CDR3 here is CASSPWTGWNTEAFF. CDR3 in DNA: TGTGCCAGCAGTCCCTGGACAGGGTGGAACACTGAAGCTTTCTTT. The chain links TRBV12-3 or TRBV12-4 to TRBJ1-1, with TRBD1 matching over 8 bases. This CDR3 is built from 15 residues. V gave up 5 bases and J gave up 1 base; unmatched junction bases: 6.

V gene TRBV24-1 combines with J gene TRBJ1-5; TRBD1 might be the D (5 bases). The V gene's germline CDR1 is KGHDR and CDR2 SFDVKD. This CDR3 has 15 residues. The germline V and J ends were trimmed by 7 bases and 7 bases, with 19 bases remaining between them. The CDR3 reads CATSSSRQGRQPQHF. CDR3 DNA: TGTGCCACCAGCAGTTCAAGGCAGGGTCGCCAGCCCCAGCATTTT.

This clonotype showed up just a few times. The chain employs TRBV3-1 and TRBJ2-6, with TRBD1 matching 7 bases. Germline lookup yields CDR1 LGHDT and CDR2 YNNKEL (reference sequence). The CDR3 contains 15 residues. V was clipped by 4 bases and J by 2 bases; unmatched bases: 2. The CDR3 DNA reads as TGTGCCAGCAGCCCGGGGACAGCTGGGGCCAACGTCCTGACTTTC. It is translated as CASSPGTAGANVLTF.

The chain links TRBV12-3 or TRBV12-4 to TRBJ1-2, with unresolved D. This CDR3 is built from 17 residues. V was trimmed by 10 bases and J by 0 bases, leaving 24 bases between them. The CDR3 DNA sequence: TGTGCCATCTGTTTAGCGCGGTCAGTATTAGCTAACTATGGCTACACCTTC. This sequence encodes CAICLARSVLANYGYTF.

This clonotype was seen at least ten times. The chain recombines TRBV24-1 with TRBJ2-5, with D possibly TRBD2 on 5 matching bases. V was pared by 1 base and J by 3 bases, with 8 bases between. The CDR3 consists of 14 residues. Germline CDR1 reads KGHDR; CDR2 reads SFDVKD. CDR3 protein: CATSDFYGEETQYF. The CDR3 DNA reads TGTGCCACCAGTGATTTTTACGGGGAAGAGACCCAGTACTTC.

This clonotype appeared a few times. The gene calls are TRBV27 and TRBJ2-3, with D hard to call. Trimming removed 6 bases at V and 4 bases at J, with 11 bases between. The CDR3 loop spans 13 amino acids. From germline, CDR1 is MNHEY and CDR2 SMNVEV (reference sequence). As DNA, the CDR3 is TGTGCCAGCAGACCAAATCCCGCAGATACGCAGTATTTT. It encodes CASRPNPADTQYF.

This clonotype was observed at least ten times. The CDR3 nucleotides read TGTGCCAGTAGTACGGGACAGGGGTACACTGAAGCTTTCTTT. Protein: CASSTGQGYTEAFF. This rearrangement joins TRBV19 to TRBJ1-1; 10 bases are shared with TRBD1. Germline V CDR1 and CDR2: LNHDA, SQIVND (reference sequence). The CDR3 has 14 residues. Trimming at V came to 4 bases and at J to 3 bases, leaving 2 bases not matched to a gene. The full variable domain, with the rest looked up from reference TRBV19 and TRBJ1-1, is DGGITQSPKYLFRKEGQNVTLSCEQNLNHDAMYWYRQDPGQGLRLIYYSQIVNDFQKGDIAEGYSVSREKKESFPLTVTSAQKNPTAFYLCASSTGQGYTEAFFGQGTRLTVV.

This clonotype was observed at least ten times. The rearrangement joins TRBV5-1 to TRBJ1-1, with TRBD1 as a possible D gene (6 bases). In germline, CDR1 is SGHRS, CDR2 YFSETQ. Trimming removed 0 bases from V and 5 bases from J, with 14 bases in between. The CDR3 is made up of 15 amino acids. This CDR3 reads CASSLAQGGRTEAFF. CDR3 sequence (DNA): TGCGCCAGCAGCTTGGCCCAAGGGGGAAGAACTGAAGCTTTCTTT.

This clonotype was found many times. V gene TRBV5-1 combines with J gene TRBJ2-4, with D possibly being TRBD1 (7 bases). The CDR3 covers 15 residues. Trimming stripped 6 bases from V and 5 bases from J, with 18 bases between. Germline loops: CDR1 SGHRS, CDR2 YFSETQ. The CDR3 protein is CASTPGGNDQNIQYF. The CDR3 DNA is TGCGCCAGCACCCCAGGGGGGAATGATCAAAACATTCAGTACTTC.

At least ten counts were recorded for this clonotype. The chain uses TRBV12-3 or TRBV12-4 and TRBJ1-6; the match to TRBD1 covers 7 bases. The V segment lost 5 bases and the J segment 4 bases; nucleotides outside the gene matches: 2. This CDR3 spans 14 amino acids. The DNA for the CDR3 is TGTGCCAGCAGTCCGGGACAGTATAATTCACCCCTCCACTTT. Its translation is CASSPGQYNSPLHF.

CDR3 nucleotide sequence: TGTGCCAGCAGTTATGGTCCGGCAGATACGCAGTATTTT. Amino acid sequence: CASSYGPADTQYF. The chain employs TRBV6-5 and TRBJ2-3; no clear D gene. The germline V and J ends were trimmed by 3 bases and 4 bases, with 8 bases remaining between them. The CDR3 extends over 13 amino acids. CDR1 MNHEY and CDR2 SVGAGI come from the germline V gene.

This clonotype was counted many times. The J gene is TRBJ1-2, the V gene TRBV5-1, with 8 bases identical to TRBD1. From germline, CDR1 is SGHRS and CDR2 YFSETQ. Trimming removed 6 bases from V and 8 bases from J; junction bases left unmatched: 6. The length of the CDR3 is 12 residues. CDR3 sequence reads: CASTLDREGYTF. The CDR3 region has the DNA TGCGCCAGCACCCTGGACAGGGAAGGCTACACCTTC.

At least ten counts were recorded for this clonotype. This rearrangement joins TRBV20-1 to TRBJ1-2; D is ambiguous. The CDR3 extends over 12 amino acids. The ends were cut back, 6 bases at V and 8 bases at J, with 16 bases in the middle. Germline CDR1 reads DFQATT; CDR2 reads SNEGSKA (reference sequence). This CDR3 is CSASEGVWGYTF. In nucleotides, the CDR3 is TGCAGTGCCTCGGAGGGTGTTTGGGGCTACACCTTC.

This clonotype was seen repeatedly, ten times or more. V gene TRBV7-2 combines with J gene TRBJ2-5; 7 nucleotides align to TRBD1. The length of the CDR3 is 14 residues. With 3 bases clipped from V and 2 bases from J, the junction kept 3 bases outside the gene matches. CDR1 and CDR2 from the germline V gene are SGHTA and FQGNSA. The CDR3 nucleotides are TGTGCCAGCAGCTTGACAGGGACACAAGAGACCCAGTACTTC. Residues: CASSLTGTQETQYF.

Many counts were recorded for this clonotype. The genes are TRBV12-5 and TRBJ2-7; TRBD2 aligns across 7 bases. Trimming cost V 5 bases and J 5 bases; bases outside gene matches: 15. CDR1 is LGHNT, CDR2 FRNRAP, per germline. The CDR3 consists of 16 residues. The CDR3 loop reads CASGTTTAGREHEQYF. The CDR3 DNA follows: TGTGCTAGTGGTACCACAACCGCTGGGAGGGAACACGAGCAGTACTTC.

Turning to this clonotype: A junction end diverges from the germline sequence, so it may reflect a read error. The chain is built from TRBV2 and TRBJ2-1; no clear D gene. CDR1 SNHLY and CDR2 FYNNEI come from the germline V gene. The CDR3 consists of 13 residues. The CDR3 sequence: CASSESAHLEKFF. The CDR3 DNA reads TGTGCCAGCAGTGAGTCCGCTCATCTTGAGAAGTTCTTC.

This clonotype was seen ten or more times. The V and J genes are TRBV12-3 or TRBV12-4 and TRBJ2-2; no reliable D call. The CDR3 runs 15 residues. V shed 0 bases and J shed 8 bases, with 13 bases lying between them. The CDR3 is CASSLALRWRGELFF. The CDR3 DNA reads as TGTGCCAGCAGTTTAGCGTTAAGGTGGCGAGGGGAGCTGTTTTTT.

In this sample, this clonotype turned up many times. This chain connects TRBV29-1 to TRBJ1-2; D ambiguous. This CDR3 contains 13 residues. CDR1 is SQVTM, CDR2 ANQGSEA, per germline. Trimming left V 4 bases short and J 3 bases short, with 12 bases between. CDR3 region: CSVAESGDYGYTF. The CDR3 DNA reads as TGCAGCGTTGCCGAATCCGGAGACTATGGCTACACCTTC.

A note on this clonotype: A clone one base away is much larger, so this may be a read error. CDR3 sequence: CASRSVPANYGYTF. CDR3 coding DNA: TGTGCCAGTAGATCGGTCCCAGCTAACTATGGCTACACCTTC. The chain uses TRBV19 and TRBJ1-2; D is uncertain. Germline CDR1 reads LNHDA; CDR2 reads SQIVND (reference sequence). There are 14 residues in the CDR3. V was shortened by 6 bases and J by 0 bases, with 11 bases between the two germline ends.

This clonotype was counted at least ten times. DNA for the CDR3: TGTGCCAGCAGCCCACAGGGAGGGACCTACGAGCAGTACTTC. Its protein is CASSPQGGTYEQYF. The chain joins TRBV7-9 to TRBJ2-7; the D gene is possibly TRBD2 (7 bases). CDR1 SEHNR and CDR2 FQNEAQ come from the germline V gene (reference sequence). There are 14 residues in the CDR3. Trimming removed 5 bases from V and 2 bases from J, with 13 bases in between.

This clonotype was observed many times. This chain connects TRBV27 to TRBJ2-7, with D possibly being TRBD1 (6 bases). The CDR3 has 14 amino acids. CDR1 and CDR2 from the germline V gene are MNHEY and SMNVEV (reference sequence). Deletions cut 0 bases from V and 2 bases from J, with 8 bases between. The CDR3 sequence is CASSLSSGAYEQYF. Here the CDR3 DNA reads TGTGCCAGCAGTTTATCGTCAGGGGCCTACGAGCAGTACTTC.

The V gene is TRBV2, the J gene TRBJ1-2; 7 bases are shared with TRBD1. The CDR3 has 15 amino acids. Trimming cost V 4 bases and J 3 bases; bases outside gene matches: 8. Germline loops: CDR1 SNHLY, CDR2 FYNNEI. The CDR3 sequence: CASSARQGKDYGYTF. CDR3 sequence (DNA): TGTGCCAGCAGTGCGCGACAGGGAAAAGACTATGGCTACACCTTC.

The chain joins TRBV12-3 or TRBV12-4 to TRBJ1-2; the match to TRBD1 covers 12 bases. The CDR3 is 15 residues long. J lost 8 bases, V lost 3 bases, and 7 bases had no gene match. The CDR3 loop reads CASSLRDRGLRGYTF. CDR3 in DNA: TGTGCCAGCAGTTTGAGGGACAGGGGGCTGAGGGGCTACACCTTC.

Many counts were recorded for this clonotype. CDR3 sequence: CSARSAYSNQPQHF. In nucleotides, the CDR3 is TGCAGTGCTAGATCGGCGTATAGCAATCAGCCCCAGCATTTT. This chain links TRBV20-1 with TRBJ1-5, with D unclear. V was clipped by 2 bases and J by 0 bases, with 8 bases between them. This CDR3 has 14 residues. Germline CDR1 is DFQATT and CDR2 is SNEGSKA (reference sequence).

V gene TRBV7-2 combines with J gene TRBJ2-7; no reliable D call. The V gene's germline CDR1 is SGHTA and CDR2 FQGNSA. The germline V and J ends were trimmed by 5 bases and 0 bases, with 14 bases remaining between them. The CDR3 covers 15 residues. CDR3 protein: CASSAWTVSSYEQYF. In DNA form, the CDR3 reads TGTGCCAGCAGCGCATGGACGGTAAGCTCCTACGAGCAGTACTTC.

This clonotype was counted ten times or more. V usage is TRBV20-1 and J usage is TRBJ1-1, with D hard to call. Germline V lookup: CDR1 DFQATT, CDR2 SNEGSKA (reference sequence). There are 17 residues in the CDR3. V was pared by 1 base and J by 1 base, with 19 bases between. The CDR3 sequence is CSARVPGVPTENTEAFF. The CDR3 coding sequence is TGCAGTGCTAGAGTCCCAGGCGTCCCGACCGAGAACACTGAAGCTTTCTTT.

This clonotype has ten or more counts. The V and J genes are TRBV28 and TRBJ1-5; TRBD1 is a possible D gene (6 bases). The CDR3 length is 15 residues. Deletions cut 4 bases from V and 3 bases from J, with 13 bases between. The V gene's germline CDR1 is MDHEN and CDR2 SYDVKM. Written as DNA, the CDR3 is TGTGCCAGCAGTTCGTCGACAGGTATCAATCAGCCCCAGCATTTT. Translating it yields CASSSSTGINQPQHF.